This TCR beta chain came from a study of OX40 agonist ivuxolimab in advanced cancers. General observations from the study: In the 0.1 to 3.0 mg/kg range, CD4+ and CD8+ blood T cells had expanded clonally by week 6. More expanded clones were found, on average, in CD8+ than in CD4+ T cells.

As for this clone: Its antigen is still unknown.

The CDR3 has 15 residues. The germline gives CDR1 SGHVS, CDR2 FQNEAQ. Trimming took 4 bases from V and 2 from J; bases not matched to a gene: 6. Blood samples were obtained at baseline, cycle 4 day 1, and cycle 7 day 1. The assay was immunoSEQ multiplex PCR, and TCRdb's table has in-frame clones only and misses some. The sample yields roughly 60,000 clones, 85% seen once. The V and J genes are TRBV7-8 and TRBJ2-3; TRBD1 matches at 7 bases. The receptor was derived from an adult with an advanced solid tumor such as melanoma, head and neck, liver or kidney cancer. The specimen was CD4+ or CD8+ T cells sorted from blood, collected in a trial of the OX40 agonist ivuxolimab. The CDR3 DNA follows: TGTGCCAGCAGCTCCCGGACAGGCCACACAGATACGCAGTATTTT. Translation: CASSSRTGHTDTQYF.